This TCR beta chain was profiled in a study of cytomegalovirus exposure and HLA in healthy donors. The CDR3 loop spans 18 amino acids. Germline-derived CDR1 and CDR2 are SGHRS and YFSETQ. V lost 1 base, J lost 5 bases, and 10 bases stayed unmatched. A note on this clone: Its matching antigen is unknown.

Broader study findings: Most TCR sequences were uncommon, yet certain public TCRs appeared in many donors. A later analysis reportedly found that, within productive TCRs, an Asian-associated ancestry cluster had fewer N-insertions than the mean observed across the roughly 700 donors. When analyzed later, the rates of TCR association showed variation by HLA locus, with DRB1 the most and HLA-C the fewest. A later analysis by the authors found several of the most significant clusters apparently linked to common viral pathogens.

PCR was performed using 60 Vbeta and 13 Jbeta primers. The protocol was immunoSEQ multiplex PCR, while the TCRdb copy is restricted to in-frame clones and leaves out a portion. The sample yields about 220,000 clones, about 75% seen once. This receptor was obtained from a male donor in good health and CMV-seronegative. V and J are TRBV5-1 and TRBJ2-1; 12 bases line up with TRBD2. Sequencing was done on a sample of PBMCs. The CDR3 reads CASSLLTSGRREDNEQFF. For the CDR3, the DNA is TGCGCCAGCAGCTTGTTAACTAGCGGGAGGAGAGAGGACAATGAGCAGTTCTTC.